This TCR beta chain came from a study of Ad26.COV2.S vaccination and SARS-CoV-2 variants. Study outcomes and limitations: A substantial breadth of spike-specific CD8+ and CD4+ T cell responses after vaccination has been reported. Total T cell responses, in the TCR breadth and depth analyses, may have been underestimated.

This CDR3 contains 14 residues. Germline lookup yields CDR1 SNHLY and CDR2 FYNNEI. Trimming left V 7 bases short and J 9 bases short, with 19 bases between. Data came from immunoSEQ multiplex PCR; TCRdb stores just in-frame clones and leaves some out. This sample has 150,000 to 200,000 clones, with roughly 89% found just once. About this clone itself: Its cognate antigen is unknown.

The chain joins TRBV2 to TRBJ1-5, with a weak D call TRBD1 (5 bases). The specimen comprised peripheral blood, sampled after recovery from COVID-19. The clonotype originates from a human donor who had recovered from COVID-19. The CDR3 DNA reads TGTGCCAGCACCCCAGACAGCCCAATATTGCCCCAGCATTTT. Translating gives CASTPDSPILPQHF.